This T cell receptor (beta chain) is from a study of blood T cells in healthy people across ages (dated by TCRdb to between 2014 and 2017). In the study overall: In model experiments, template switching captured about one uniquely barcoded TCR beta cDNA molecule for every two T cells. The donors were split into four age groups: young (average around 15 years), middle-aged (39), aged (over 55) and long-lived (roughly 80). The study measured age-related changes in TCR beta repertoire diversity using deep sequencing normalized with unique cDNA molecular identifiers. Using the same blood draw, the study looked at two additional independent replicas of 1 million unique cDNA reads for two donors, one aged 18 to 30 and the other aged 80 or older. Donors of different ages were randomly distributed across sequencing lanes to avoid experimental bias. Study-wide conclusions, independent of this receptor: Estimates of total diversity based on one million sequenced T cells were considered lower bounds and underestimates. Observed TCR beta diversity per million T cells fell roughly linearly with age, and a significant reduction was already apparent by age approximately 40. Because profiling used bulk unsorted PBMCs, naive and antigen-experienced compartments could not be compared conclusively. Compared with the aged group, more naive CD4+ T cells, fewer expanded clones and increased TCR diversity were shown by the long-lived group, suggesting age selection. The percentage of naive T cells measured by flow cytometry correlated strongly with observed TCR beta diversity. Because donor CMV infection status was unknown, age-related changes in expanded clonotypes were potentially confounded.

Reading the germline V gene gives CDR1 SQVTM and CDR2 ANQGSEA. Including cysteine and phenylalanine, the CDR3 has 14 amino acids. Just the 42-base CDR3 DNA is kept, in frame starting at base 1. Relative to germline, V is 3 bases shorter and J is 2 bases shorter, with 14 bases between their ends. Libraries were constructed by 5' RACE. Sequenced using an Illumina HiSeq 2500. The second PCR ran for about 6 to 12 cycles and used a J-beta primer mix along with a sample-barcoded 5' primer. A template-switch 5' adaptor carrying 12 random nucleotides introduced a unique molecular identifier onto each TCR beta cDNA molecule. Each sample yielded at least 2.5 million CDR3-containing paired-end reads. First-strand cDNA was synthesized from all RNA with the Mint cDNA synthesis kit, primed by a TRBC-specific oligonucleotide. After uracil-DNA glycosylase treatment, a first 18-cycle PCR used universal primers M1SS and BC2_uni_R on all cDNA. The original pipeline was this. For normalization, 1 million high-quality reads, each with a distinct molecular identifier, were randomly selected from each sample. Reads sharing molecular identifiers were discarded rather than binned into consensus sequences. CDR3 identification, clonotype clustering and error correction used MiTCR with a Q25 quality threshold and the strictest error-elimination algorithm. Lower-bound total TCR beta diversity was estimated with a nonparametric unseen species model using Euler transformation. TCRdb itself trimmed the public reads at Q25 with fastp, ran MiXCR and retained productive beta chains. Each CDR3 protein gets just one entry, which takes the most common genes and DNA from the rows behind it. The V and J calls were determined by TCRdb, not by the authors. The sample data list over 950,000 distinct CDR3 sequences, and 35% to 45% of these were observed just once. About an eighth of the sample comes from the top ten.

Donors were a few dozen systemically healthy Caucasian individuals from Russia aged 6 to 90 years. Approximately 11 milliliters of peripheral blood were drawn from each donor into EDTA-treated Vacutainer tubes. Ficoll-Paque density-gradient centrifugation was used to isolate PBMCs, with at least 6.5 million obtained per sample. Total RNA, at least 6 micrograms per sample, was extracted from PBMCs with Trizol reagent. For every donor, flow cytometry on a PBMC aliquot measured the percentage of naive CD45RAhigh/CD27high T cells. In this sample, this clonotype turned up a few times. Its cognate antigen has yet to be identified. The sample holds no much larger clone one base away, and base qualities are not on file.

The receptor comes from a man aged 18 to 30 in good health. The sequenced sample was blood. The sequence links TRBV29-1 to TRBJ2-7; the D gene is possibly TRBD1, with 6 bases matching. The CDR3 protein: CSVEGAGDAYEQYF. The DNA reads as follows: TGCAGCGTTGAGGGGGCTGGAGATGCCTACGAGCAGTACTTC.